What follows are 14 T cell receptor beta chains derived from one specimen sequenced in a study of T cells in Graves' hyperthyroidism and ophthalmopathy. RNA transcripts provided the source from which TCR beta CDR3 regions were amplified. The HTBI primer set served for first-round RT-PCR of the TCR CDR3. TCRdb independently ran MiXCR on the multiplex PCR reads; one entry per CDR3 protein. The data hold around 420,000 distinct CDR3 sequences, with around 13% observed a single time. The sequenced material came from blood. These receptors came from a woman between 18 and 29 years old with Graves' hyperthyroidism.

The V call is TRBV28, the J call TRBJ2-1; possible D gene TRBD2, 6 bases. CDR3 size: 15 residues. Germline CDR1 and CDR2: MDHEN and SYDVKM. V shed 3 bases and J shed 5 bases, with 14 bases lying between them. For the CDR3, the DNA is TGTGCCAGCAGTTTCCTCCGGGACTGGAACAATGAGCAGTTCTTC. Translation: CASSFLRDWNNEQFF.

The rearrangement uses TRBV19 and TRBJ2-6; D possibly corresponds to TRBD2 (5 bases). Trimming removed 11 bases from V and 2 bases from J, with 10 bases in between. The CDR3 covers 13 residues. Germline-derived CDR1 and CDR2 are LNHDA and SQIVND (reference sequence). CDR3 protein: CAGSGTGANVLTF. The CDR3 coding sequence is TGTGCCGGTTCGGGAACTGGGGCCAACGTCCTGACTTTC.

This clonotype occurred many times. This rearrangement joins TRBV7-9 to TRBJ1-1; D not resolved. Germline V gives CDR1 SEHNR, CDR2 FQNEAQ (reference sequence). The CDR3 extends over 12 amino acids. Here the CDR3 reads CADESFSPEAFF. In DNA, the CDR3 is TGTGCTGACGAATCTTTTTCCCCTGAAGCTTTCTTT.

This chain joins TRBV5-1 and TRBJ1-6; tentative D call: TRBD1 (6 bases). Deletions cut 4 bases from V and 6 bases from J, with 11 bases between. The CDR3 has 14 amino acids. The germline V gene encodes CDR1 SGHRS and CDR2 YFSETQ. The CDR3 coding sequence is TGCGCCAGCAGCGCGGCGGGGGCTAATTCACCCCTCCACTTT. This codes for CASSAAGANSPLHF.

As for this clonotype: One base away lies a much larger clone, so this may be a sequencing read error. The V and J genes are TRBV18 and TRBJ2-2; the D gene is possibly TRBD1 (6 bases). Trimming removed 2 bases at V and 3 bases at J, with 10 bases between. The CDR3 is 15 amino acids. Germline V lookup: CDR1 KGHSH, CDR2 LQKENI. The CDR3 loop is CASSPTGSDTGELFF. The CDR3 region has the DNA TGTGCCAGCTCACCAACAGGGAGTGACACCGGGGAGCTGTTTTTT. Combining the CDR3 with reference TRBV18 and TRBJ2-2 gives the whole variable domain NAGVMQNPRHLVRRRGQEARLRCSPMKGHSHVYWYRQLPEEGLKFMVYLQKENIIDESGMPKERFSAEFPKEGPSILRIQQVVRGDSAAYFCASSPTGSDTGELFFGEGSRLTVL.

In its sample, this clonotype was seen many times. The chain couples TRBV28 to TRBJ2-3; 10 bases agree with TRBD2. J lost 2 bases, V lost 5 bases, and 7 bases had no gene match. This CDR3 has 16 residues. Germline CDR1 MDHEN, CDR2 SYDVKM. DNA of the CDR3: TGTGCCAGCAGTGATCGGACTAGCGGAGACACAGATACGCAGTATTTT. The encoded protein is CASSDRTSGDTDTQYF.

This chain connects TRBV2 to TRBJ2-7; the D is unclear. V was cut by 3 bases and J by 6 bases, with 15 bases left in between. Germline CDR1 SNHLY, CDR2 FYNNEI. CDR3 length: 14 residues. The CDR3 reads CASSDGGEVGEQYF. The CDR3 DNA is TGTGCCAGCAGTGACGGTGGCGAGGTGGGCGAGCAGTACTTC.

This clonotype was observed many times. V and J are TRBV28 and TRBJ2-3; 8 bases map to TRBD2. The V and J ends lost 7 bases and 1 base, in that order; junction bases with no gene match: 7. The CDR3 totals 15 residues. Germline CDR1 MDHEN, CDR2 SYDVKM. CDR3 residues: CASTGGGLGTDTQYF. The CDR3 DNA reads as TGTGCCAGCACGGGGGGGGGCCTCGGCACAGATACGCAGTATTTT. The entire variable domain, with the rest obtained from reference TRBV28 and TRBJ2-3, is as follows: DVKVTQSSRYLVKRTGEKVFLECVQDMDHENMFWYRQDPGLGLRLIYFSYDVKMKEKGDIPEGYSVSREKKERFSLILESASTNQTSMYLCASTGGGLGTDTQYFGPGTRLTVL.

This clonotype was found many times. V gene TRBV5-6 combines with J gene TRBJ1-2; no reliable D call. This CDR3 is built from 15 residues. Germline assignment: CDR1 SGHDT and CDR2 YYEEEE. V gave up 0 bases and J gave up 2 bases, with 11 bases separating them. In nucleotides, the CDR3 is TGTGCCAGCAGCTTGGCCACACAGACCAACTATGGCTACACCTTC. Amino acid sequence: CASSLATQTNYGYTF.

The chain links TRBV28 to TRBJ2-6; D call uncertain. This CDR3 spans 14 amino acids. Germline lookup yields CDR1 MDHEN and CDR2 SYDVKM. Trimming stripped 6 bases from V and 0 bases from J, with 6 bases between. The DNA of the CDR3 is TGTGCCAGCAGAAGTAGCTCTGGGGCCAACGTCCTGACTTTC. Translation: CASRSSSGANVLTF.

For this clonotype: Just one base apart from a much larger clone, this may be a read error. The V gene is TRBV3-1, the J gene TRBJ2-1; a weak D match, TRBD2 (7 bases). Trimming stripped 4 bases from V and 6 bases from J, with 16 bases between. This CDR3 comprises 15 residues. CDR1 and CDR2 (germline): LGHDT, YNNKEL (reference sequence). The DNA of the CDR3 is TGTGCCAGCAGCCTACAGGGACTACGGGGCAATGAGCAGTTCTTC. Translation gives CASSLQGLRGNEQFF.

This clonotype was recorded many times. The CDR3: CASSPAGGVNEQFF. In DNA form, the CDR3 reads TGTGCCAGCTCACCAGCGGGGGGGGTAAATGAGCAGTTCTTC. This chain joins TRBV18 and TRBJ2-1; 9 bases align to TRBD2. The CDR3 sequence is 14 residues long. V lost 2 bases to trimming and J lost 7 bases; unmatched junction nucleotides: 3. Per the germline V gene, CDR1 is KGHSH and CDR2 is LQKENI.

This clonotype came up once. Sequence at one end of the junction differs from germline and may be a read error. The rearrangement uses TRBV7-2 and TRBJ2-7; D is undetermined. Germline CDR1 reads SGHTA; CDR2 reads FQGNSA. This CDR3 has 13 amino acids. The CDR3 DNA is TGTGCCAGCAGCTTAGGGCTGTCCTACGAGCGGTACTTC. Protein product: CASSLGLSYERYF.

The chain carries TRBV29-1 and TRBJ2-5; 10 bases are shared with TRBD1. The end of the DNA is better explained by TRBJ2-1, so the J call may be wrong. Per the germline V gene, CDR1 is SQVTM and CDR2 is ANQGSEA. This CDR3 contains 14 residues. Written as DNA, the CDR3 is TGCAGCGCAAGGGGACAGGGGATGAGAGAGACCCAGTTCTTC. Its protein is CSARGQGMRETQFF.